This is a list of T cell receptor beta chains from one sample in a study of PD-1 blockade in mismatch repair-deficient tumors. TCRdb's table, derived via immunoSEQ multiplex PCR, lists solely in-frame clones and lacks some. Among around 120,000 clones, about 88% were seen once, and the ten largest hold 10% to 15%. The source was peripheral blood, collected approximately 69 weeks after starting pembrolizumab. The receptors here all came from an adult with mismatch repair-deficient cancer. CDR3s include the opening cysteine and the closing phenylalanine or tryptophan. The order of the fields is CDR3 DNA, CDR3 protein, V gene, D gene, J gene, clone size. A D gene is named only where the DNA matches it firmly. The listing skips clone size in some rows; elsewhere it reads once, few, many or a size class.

CDR3nt: TGTGCCAGCAGAGAACTCCCCAGTATCTCCTACGAGCAGTACTTC
CDR3aa: CASRELPSISYEQYF
v_gene: TRBV11-2
d_gene: -
j_gene: TRBJ2-7
abundance: -

CDR3nt: TGTGCCAGCAGCTTGCCTACAGGGGTCTCGAGCACTGAAGCTTTCTTT
CDR3aa: CASSLPTGVSSTEAFF
v_gene: TRBV7-9
d_gene: TRBD1
j_gene: TRBJ1-1
abundance: -

CDR3nt: TGCGCCAGCAGCCAAGGACAGGGGACGGGAAACACCATATATTTT
CDR3aa: CASSQGQGTGNTIYF
v_gene: TRBV4-1
d_gene: TRBD1
j_gene: TRBJ1-3
abundance: few

CDR3nt: TGCGCCAGCAGCCAAGATGAGAGGACCAAAGCCGGGGAGCTGTTTTTT
CDR3aa: CASSQDERTKAGELFF
v_gene: TRBV4-1
d_gene: -
j_gene: TRBJ2-2
abundance: -

CDR3nt: TGTGCCAGCAGTTACGGGGGGACAGGGATACACACTGAAGCTTTCTTT
CDR3aa: CASSYGGTGIHTEAFF
v_gene: TRBV6-6
d_gene: TRBD1
j_gene: TRBJ1-1
abundance: -

CDR3nt: TGTGCCAGCTCACCCGGACCGGGACTAGCGACCAACACCGGGGAGCTGTTTTTT
CDR3aa: CASSPGPGLATNTGELFF
v_gene: TRBV18
d_gene: TRBD2
j_gene: TRBJ2-2
abundance: -

CDR3nt: TGTGCCAGTAGTACAAGATCTGGGGCCAACGTCCTGACTTTC
CDR3aa: CASSTRSGANVLTF
v_gene: TRBV19
d_gene: -
j_gene: TRBJ2-6
abundance: -

CDR3nt: TGTGCCAGCAGTTTACCACAGGGGGGGGAAGAGACCCAGTACTTC
CDR3aa: CASSLPQGGEETQYF
v_gene: TRBV28
d_gene: -
j_gene: TRBJ2-5
abundance: -

CDR3nt: TGTGCCAGCAGTCTGACCCGGGACGGACAATACTACGAGCAGTACTTC
CDR3aa: CASSLTRDGQYYEQYF
v_gene: TRBV2
d_gene: -
j_gene: TRBJ2-7
abundance: -

CDR3nt: TGTGCCAGCAGCCGGACTAGCGGGAGGGCCCTGGGTGAGCAGTTCTTC
CDR3aa: CASSRTSGRALGEQFF
v_gene: TRBV2
d_gene: TRBD2
j_gene: TRBJ2-1
abundance: -

CDR3nt: TGCGCCAGCAGCCAGGAGATATGGTCTTCTGGGGCCAACGTCCTGACTTTC
CDR3aa: CASSQEIWSSGANVLTF
v_gene: TRBV4-3
d_gene: -
j_gene: TRBJ2-6
abundance: -

CDR3nt: TGTGCCAGCAGTTCCCCTCGGGGGATAGCTGAAGCTTTCTTT
CDR3aa: CASSSPRGIAEAFF
v_gene: TRBV6-1
d_gene: -
j_gene: TRBJ1-1
abundance: once

CDR3nt: TGTGCCAGCAGCCCCCCCGGGACTAGCGGTCCTAATGAGCAGTTCTTC
CDR3aa: CASSPPGTSGPNEQFF
v_gene: TRBV7-6
d_gene: TRBD2
j_gene: TRBJ2-1
abundance: -

CDR3nt: TGTGCCAGCAGCGCCCGTGGGACAGGGTCCGAAGCTTTCTTT
CDR3aa: CASSARGTGSEAFF
v_gene: TRBV9
d_gene: TRBD1
j_gene: TRBJ1-1
abundance: -

CDR3nt: TGCAGCGTTGAAAGCGCGGGAGCTGACGAGCAGTACTTC
CDR3aa: CSVESAGADEQYF
v_gene: TRBV29-1
d_gene: TRBD2
j_gene: TRBJ2-7
abundance: -

CDR3nt: TGTGCCAGCAGTGCTCAGGGACCGATGAACACCGGGGAGCTGTTTTTT
CDR3aa: CASSAQGPMNTGELFF
v_gene: TRBV27
d_gene: -
j_gene: TRBJ2-2
abundance: once

CDR3nt: TGCGCCAGCAGCCAAGAAAGGCACCTATCCTACGAGCAGTACTTC
CDR3aa: CASSQERHLSYEQYF
v_gene: TRBV4-1
d_gene: -
j_gene: TRBJ2-7
abundance: once

CDR3nt: TGCGCCAGCAGCCAAGGAAGGACAGGGGAGGCCCTAACTAGCACAGATACGCAGTATTTT
CDR3aa: CASSQGRTGEALTSTDTQYF
v_gene: TRBV4-1
d_gene: TRBD1
j_gene: TRBJ2-3
abundance: -

CDR3nt: TGTGCCAGCAGCGTAGCTGGGGGCAGGGGGAATTCTGGGGCCAACGTCCTGACTTTC
CDR3aa: CASSVAGGRGNSGANVLTF
v_gene: TRBV9
d_gene: TRBD1
j_gene: TRBJ2-6
abundance: -

CDR3nt: TGTGCCAGCAGCCTGGAGACAGCCTACGAGCAGTACTTC
CDR3aa: CASSLETAYEQYF
v_gene: TRBV7-8
d_gene: -
j_gene: TRBJ2-7
abundance: -

CDR3nt: TGCAGTGCTGAACCCCGGCCTGAAGCTTTCTTT
CDR3aa: CSAEPRPEAFF
v_gene: TRBV20-1
d_gene: -
j_gene: TRBJ1-1
abundance: -

CDR3nt: TGTGCCAGCAGCCGGAACGTTGGACTAGCGGGAGTCTACGAGCAGTACTTC
CDR3aa: CASSRNVGLAGVYEQYF
v_gene: TRBV4-2
d_gene: TRBD2
j_gene: TRBJ2-7
abundance: -

CDR3nt: TGTGCCTGGAGAAATTGGGGGAGGAACACCGGGGAGCTGTTTTTT
CDR3aa: CAWRNWGRNTGELFF
v_gene: TRBV30
d_gene: -
j_gene: TRBJ2-2
abundance: few

CDR3nt: TGTGCCAGCAGCTCCCCGGTGGCAGGCAGAAACACTGAAGCTTTCTTT
CDR3aa: CASSSPVAGRNTEAFF
v_gene: TRBV7-9
d_gene: -
j_gene: TRBJ1-1
abundance: -

CDR3nt: TGTGCCACCACGACAGGGCGCGGCTACACCTTC
CDR3aa: CATTTGRGYTF
v_gene: TRBV6-5
d_gene: TRBD1
j_gene: TRBJ1-2
abundance: -

CDR3nt: TGTGCCAGCAGCTTGGGTCAGGGGCAAGGGGTCTTC
CDR3aa: CASSLGQGQGVF
v_gene: TRBV5-6
d_gene: -
j_gene: TRBJ2-1
abundance: -

CDR3nt: TGTGCCAGCGGAGACTCCGGGGGGATTCACACCGGGGAGCTGTTTTTT
CDR3aa: CASGDSGGIHTGELFF
v_gene: TRBV9
d_gene: TRBD2
j_gene: TRBJ2-2
abundance: once

CDR3nt: TGCGCCAGCAGCTTTAGCGGGAGTGCCTACGAGCAGTACTTC
CDR3aa: CASSFSGSAYEQYF
v_gene: TRBV10-1
d_gene: TRBD2
j_gene: TRBJ2-7
abundance: few

CDR3nt: TGTGCCAGCAGCCTGGGACTAGCGGGAGGGAAGGGAGAGACCCAGTACTTC
CDR3aa: CASSLGLAGGKGETQYF
v_gene: TRBV7-2
d_gene: TRBD2
j_gene: TRBJ2-5
abundance: -

CDR3nt: TGTGCCAGCAGCAAGCGGACAGAAGATACGCAGTATTTT
CDR3aa: CASSKRTEDTQYF
v_gene: TRBV7-3
d_gene: -
j_gene: TRBJ2-3
abundance: -

CDR3nt: TGTGCCAGCAGCCCTAACCCGACAGGGGTGAGGGAGACCCAGTACTTC
CDR3aa: CASSPNPTGVRETQYF
v_gene: TRBV7-6
d_gene: TRBD1
j_gene: TRBJ2-5
abundance: -

CDR3nt: TGCGCCAGCACCCTTGAGGGTCTAGCGGGAGACGAGCAGTACTTC
CDR3aa: CASTLEGLAGDEQYF
v_gene: TRBV4-1
d_gene: TRBD2
j_gene: TRBJ2-7
abundance: -

CDR3nt: TGTGCCAGCTCACTAGGGTCCGGGGAGCTGTTTTTT
CDR3aa: CASSLGSGELFF
v_gene: TRBV18
d_gene: -
j_gene: TRBJ2-2
abundance: few

CDR3nt: TGTGCCAGCAGTGGGGCTGAAGCTTTCTTT
CDR3aa: CASSGAEAFF
v_gene: TRBV6-1
d_gene: -
j_gene: TRBJ1-1
abundance: -

CDR3nt: TGTGCCAGCAGCTTGCGGACTAGCGGGACCCTAAACGAGCAGTACTTC
CDR3aa: CASSLRTSGTLNEQYF
v_gene: TRBV9
d_gene: TRBD2
j_gene: TRBJ2-7
abundance: -

CDR3nt: TGTGCCAGCAGTTCCCATCGTTATTGGGATTCGGTAGAGACCCAGTACTTC
CDR3aa: CASSSHRYWDSVETQYF
v_gene: TRBV28
d_gene: -
j_gene: TRBJ2-5
abundance: -

CDR3nt: TGCGCCAGCAGCCCACAATTGGGAGGGAGGGGGTCCTACGAGCAGTACTTC
CDR3aa: CASSPQLGGRGSYEQYF
v_gene: TRBV4-1
d_gene: -
j_gene: TRBJ2-7
abundance: -

CDR3nt: TGTGCCAGCAGTGAATGGCTAGCGGGCACAGATACGCAGTATTTT
CDR3aa: CASSEWLAGTDTQYF
v_gene: TRBV2
d_gene: TRBD2
j_gene: TRBJ2-3
abundance: once

CDR3nt: TGTGCCAGGGATAACAGGGACACCTTCCGGGGCAATCAGCCCCAGCATTTT
CDR3aa: CARDNRDTFRGNQPQHF
v_gene: TRBV19
d_gene: -
j_gene: TRBJ1-5
abundance: -

CDR3nt: TGTGCCAGCAGCCAACTAGGTCACAATGAGCAGTTCTTC
CDR3aa: CASSQLGHNEQFF
v_gene: TRBV4-2
d_gene: -
j_gene: TRBJ2-1
abundance: -

CDR3nt: TGTGCCAGCAGCCCGGCGGGGGGCGACGGGGCCGAGCAGTACTTC
CDR3aa: CASSPAGGDGAEQYF
v_gene: TRBV6-1
d_gene: TRBD2
j_gene: TRBJ2-7
abundance: once

CDR3nt: TGTGCCAGCAGGCGACAGGAATCCGGGGAGCTGTTTTTT
CDR3aa: CASRRQESGELFF
v_gene: TRBV7-9
d_gene: -
j_gene: TRBJ2-2
abundance: -

CDR3nt: TGTGCCAGCAGTTACCGGAATGAAAAACTGTTTTTT
CDR3aa: CASSYRNEKLFF
v_gene: TRBV6-6
d_gene: -
j_gene: TRBJ1-4
abundance: once

CDR3nt: TGCGCCAGCAGCCAACTAGGGACAAAGGAGCAGTACTTC
CDR3aa: CASSQLGTKEQYF
v_gene: TRBV4-1
d_gene: -
j_gene: TRBJ2-7
abundance: -

CDR3nt: TGTGCCAGCACTAAGGGGCTCGCTAATCAGCCCCAGCATTTT
CDR3aa: CASTKGLANQPQHF
v_gene: TRBV25-1
d_gene: -
j_gene: TRBJ1-5
abundance: -

CDR3nt: TGTGCCAGTAGTATCTCCGAGGGGATGAACACTGAAGCTTTCTTT
CDR3aa: CASSISEGMNTEAFF
v_gene: TRBV19
d_gene: -
j_gene: TRBJ1-1
abundance: -

CDR3nt: TGCGCCAGCAGCCAAGTGCTAGCGCTATCCTACGAGCAGTACTTC
CDR3aa: CASSQVLALSYEQYF
v_gene: TRBV4-3
d_gene: -
j_gene: TRBJ2-7
abundance: -

CDR3nt: TGTGCCAGCAGTTTCGGACAGGACTACGAGCAGTACTTC
CDR3aa: CASSFGQDYEQYF
v_gene: TRBV27
d_gene: TRBD1
j_gene: TRBJ2-7
abundance: few

CDR3nt: TGTGCCAGCAGCTTTAATGGTCGGGAGCTGTTTTTT
CDR3aa: CASSFNGRELFF
v_gene: TRBV7-9
d_gene: -
j_gene: TRBJ2-2
abundance: -

CDR3nt: TGTGCCAGCAGCTTGGGGCTAAGCGGCGCCTACGAGCAGTACTTC
CDR3aa: CASSLGLSGAYEQYF
v_gene: TRBV7-2
d_gene: -
j_gene: TRBJ2-7
abundance: -

CDR3nt: TGTGCCAGCAGCTCCCCCGGGGGTGAGCAGTTCTTC
CDR3aa: CASSSPGGEQFF
v_gene: TRBV7-9
d_gene: -
j_gene: TRBJ2-1
abundance: -

CDR3nt: TGTGCCAGCAGCCCGGTCTTCGGGAGCGGCCCAGATACGCAGTATTTT
CDR3aa: CASSPVFGSGPDTQYF
v_gene: TRBV11-2
d_gene: -
j_gene: TRBJ2-3
abundance: -

CDR3nt: TGTGCCAGCAGCCTACAGGGACAACAAAACACTGAAGCTTTCTTT
CDR3aa: CASSLQGQQNTEAFF
v_gene: TRBV6-6
d_gene: -
j_gene: TRBJ1-1
abundance: -

CDR3nt: TGCGCCAGCAGCCAAGAGGAACTAGGGGGCACCGGGGAGCTGTTTTTT
CDR3aa: CASSQEELGGTGELFF
v_gene: TRBV4-3
d_gene: -
j_gene: TRBJ2-2
abundance: -

CDR3nt: TGTGCCAGCAGCTCGCCCTATACGCTCGCCACAGATACGCAGTATTTT
CDR3aa: CASSSPYTLATDTQYF
v_gene: TRBV7-9
d_gene: -
j_gene: TRBJ2-3
abundance: -